These 9 T cell receptor beta chains were sequenced from one sample in a study of blood T cell repertoires in COVID-19 (dated by TCRdb to 2018 to 2020). Library method: the immunoSEQ multiplex PCR assay. TCRdb holds this immuneACCESS table with in-frame rearrangements only. Some clones are missing; in checked studies, unresolved V genes explain under half, and the rest has no known cause. A total of around 450,000 clones appear in this sample, 70% to 90% of them only once. The ten largest clones represent under 2.5% of the sample. The specimen was PBMCs or T cells enriched from blood (not recorded which). These receptors were collected from a woman aged 18 to 35 with acute COVID-19.

The rearrangement uses TRBV2 and TRBJ2-7, with 9 bases aligning to TRBD1. CDR1 SNHLY and CDR2 FYNNEI come from the germline V gene. The trim removed 7 bases at V and 5 bases at J, leaving 6 bases unmatched. CDR3 length equals 13 residues. The CDR3 here is CASINRGLNEQYF. The CDR3 DNA is TGTGCCAGCATCAACAGGGGGCTCAACGAGCAGTACTTC.

The V and J genes are TRBV3-1 (or the pseudogene TRBV3-2) and TRBJ2-7; D possibly corresponds to TRBD2 (5 bases). This CDR3 has 15 residues. Trimming pared 1 base from V and 3 bases from J, leaving 13 bases between. Germline V gene sequence: CDR1 LGHDT, CDR2 YNNKEL (reference sequence). CDR3 bases: TGTGCCAGCAGCCAAGTCGGCAGCGGCAGCTACGAGCAGTACTTC. It specifies CASSQVGSGSYEQYF.

The CDR3 DNA reads as TGCGCCAGCAGTTCGTACACAGATACGCAGTATTTT. It translates to CASSSYTDTQYF. The chain carries TRBV5-1 and TRBJ2-3; D gene unclear. There are 12 residues in the CDR3. V lost 5 bases and J lost 2, with 6 bases in between. Germline CDR1 is SGHRS and CDR2 is YFSETQ.

The chain combines TRBV4-2 with TRBJ1-1; D is ambiguous. Between the trimmed V and J ends, which lost 4 bases and 4 bases, there was a span of 22 bases. Germline CDR1 reads LGHNA; CDR2 reads YNFKEQ. CDR3 length: 17 residues. CDR3 sequence: CASSRDYSNGRGTEAFF. CDR3 coding DNA: TGTGCCAGCAGCCGAGATTACTCGAACGGGAGAGGCACTGAAGCTTTCTTT.

The chain recombines TRBV30 with TRBJ1-2; no reliable D call. The CDR3 has 13 residues. V lost 3 bases and J lost 2, with 10 bases in between. In germline, CDR1 is GTSNPN, CDR2 SVGIG (reference sequence). The CDR3 region is CAWRVSLNYGYTF. CDR3 coding DNA: TGTGCCTGGAGAGTTAGCCTCAACTATGGCTACACCTTC.

This chain joins TRBV27 and TRBJ1-4; 7 bases fit TRBD1. This CDR3 spans 12 amino acids. V lost 5 bases to trimming and J lost 10 bases; unmatched junction nucleotides: 4. The V gene's germline CDR1 is MNHEY and CDR2 SMNVEV (reference sequence). CDR3 loop: CASSGPGGKLFF. The CDR3, as DNA: TGTGCCAGCAGTGGTCCAGGGGGAAAACTGTTTTTT.

This clone has only one observation. This chain's CDR3 is CASTGGGGASYEQYF. The CDR3 coding sequence is TGTGCCAGCACCGGGGGGGGTGGCGCCTCCTACGAGCAGTACTTC. V and J are TRBV2 and TRBJ2-7, with 8 bases matching TRBD2. J lost 0 bases, V lost 7 bases, and 8 bases had no gene match. The V gene's germline CDR1 is SNHLY and CDR2 FYNNEI. The CDR3 covers 15 residues. Full variable domain (missing parts from reference TRBV2 and TRBJ2-7): EPEVTQTPSHQVTQMGQEVILRCVPISNHLYFYWYRQILGQKVEFLVSFYNNEISEKSEIFDDQFSVERPDGSNFTLKIRSTKLEDSAMYFCASTGGGGASYEQYFGPGTRLTVT.

This chain joins TRBV7-2 and TRBJ2-7, with D possibly being TRBD1 (6 bases). The CDR3 has 15 amino acids. Germline V gene sequence: CDR1 SGHTA, CDR2 FQGNSA. V shed 4 bases and J shed 2 bases, with 15 bases lying between them. This chain's CDR3 is CASSSNAGQTYEQYF. In DNA form, the CDR3 reads TGTGCCAGCAGCTCCAATGCAGGACAGACCTACGAGCAGTACTTC.

This clone was recorded only once. V gene TRBV6-6 combines with J gene TRBJ2-2; TRBD1 matches at 7 bases. After removal of 6 bases from V and 0 bases from J, the junction contained 1 base not matched to a gene. The CDR3 is made up of 14 amino acids. Per the germline V gene, CDR1 is MNHNY and CDR2 is SVGAGI (reference sequence). The CDR3 spells CASSDRANTGELFF. CDR3 nucleotides: TGTGCCAGCAGCGACAGGGCGAACACCGGGGAGCTGTTTTTT.